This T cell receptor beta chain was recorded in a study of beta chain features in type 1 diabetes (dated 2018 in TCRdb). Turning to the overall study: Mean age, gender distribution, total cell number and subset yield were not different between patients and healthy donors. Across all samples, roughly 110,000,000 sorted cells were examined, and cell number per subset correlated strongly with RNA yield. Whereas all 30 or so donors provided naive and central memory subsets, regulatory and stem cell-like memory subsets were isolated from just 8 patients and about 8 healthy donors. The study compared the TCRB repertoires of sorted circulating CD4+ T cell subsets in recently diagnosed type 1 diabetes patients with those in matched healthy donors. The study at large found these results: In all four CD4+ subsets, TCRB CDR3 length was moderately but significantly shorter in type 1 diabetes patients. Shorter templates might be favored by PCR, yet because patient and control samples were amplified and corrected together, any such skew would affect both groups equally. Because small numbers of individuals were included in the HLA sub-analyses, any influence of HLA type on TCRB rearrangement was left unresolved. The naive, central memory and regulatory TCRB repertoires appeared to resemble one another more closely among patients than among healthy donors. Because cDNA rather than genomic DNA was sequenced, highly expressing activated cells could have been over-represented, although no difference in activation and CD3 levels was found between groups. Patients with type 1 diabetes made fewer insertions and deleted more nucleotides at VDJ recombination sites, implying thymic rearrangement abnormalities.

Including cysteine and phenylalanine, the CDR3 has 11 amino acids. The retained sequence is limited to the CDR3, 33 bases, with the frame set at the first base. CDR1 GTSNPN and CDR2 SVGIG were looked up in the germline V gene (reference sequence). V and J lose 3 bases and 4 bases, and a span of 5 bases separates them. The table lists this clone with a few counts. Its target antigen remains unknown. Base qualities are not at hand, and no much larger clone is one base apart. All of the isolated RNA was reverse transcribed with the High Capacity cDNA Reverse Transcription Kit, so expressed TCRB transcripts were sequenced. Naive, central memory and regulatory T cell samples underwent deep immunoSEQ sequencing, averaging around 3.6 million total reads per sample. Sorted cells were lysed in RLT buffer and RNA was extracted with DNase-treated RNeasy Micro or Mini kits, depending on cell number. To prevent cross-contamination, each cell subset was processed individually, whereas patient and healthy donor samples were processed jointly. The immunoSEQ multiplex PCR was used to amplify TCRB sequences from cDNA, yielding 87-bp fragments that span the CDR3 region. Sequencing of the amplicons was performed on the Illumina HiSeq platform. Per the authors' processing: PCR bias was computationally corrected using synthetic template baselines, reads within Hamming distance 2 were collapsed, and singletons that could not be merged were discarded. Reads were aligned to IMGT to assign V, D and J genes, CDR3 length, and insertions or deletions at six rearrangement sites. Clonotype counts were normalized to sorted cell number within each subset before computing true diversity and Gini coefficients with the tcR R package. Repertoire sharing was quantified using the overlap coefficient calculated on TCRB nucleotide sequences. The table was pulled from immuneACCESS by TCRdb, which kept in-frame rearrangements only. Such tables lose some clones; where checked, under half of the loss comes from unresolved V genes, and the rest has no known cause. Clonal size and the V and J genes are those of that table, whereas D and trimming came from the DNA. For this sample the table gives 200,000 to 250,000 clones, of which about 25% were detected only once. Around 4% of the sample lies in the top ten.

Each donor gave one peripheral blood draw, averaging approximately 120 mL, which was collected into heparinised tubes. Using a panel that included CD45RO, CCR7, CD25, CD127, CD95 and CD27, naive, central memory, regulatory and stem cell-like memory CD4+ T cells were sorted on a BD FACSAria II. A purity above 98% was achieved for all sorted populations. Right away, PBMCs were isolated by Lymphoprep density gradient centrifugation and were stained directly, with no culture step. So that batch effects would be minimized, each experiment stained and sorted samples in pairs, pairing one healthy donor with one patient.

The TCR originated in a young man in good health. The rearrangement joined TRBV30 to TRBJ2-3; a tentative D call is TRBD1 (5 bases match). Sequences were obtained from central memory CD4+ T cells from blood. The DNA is TGTGCCTGGAGAGGGGCAGATACGCAGTATTTT. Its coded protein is CAWRGADTQYF. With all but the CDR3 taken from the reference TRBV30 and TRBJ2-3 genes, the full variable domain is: SQTIHQWPATLVQPVGSPLSLECTVEGTSNPNLYWYRQAAGRGLQLLFYSVGIGQISSEVPQNLSASRPQDRQFILSSKKLLLSDSGFYLCAWRGADTQYFGPGTRLTVL.